These 3 T cell receptor beta chains share one sample of origin, sequenced in a study of Tregs in tolerant kidney transplant recipients. TCRdb keeps only in-frame clones here, not all; method: immunoSEQ multiplex PCR. This table has about 64,000 clones, around 87% appearing once. Related graft donors supplied nonmyeloablative bone marrow transplants, and mixed chimerism was transient. The specimen comprised CD4+ T cells from blood (PBMCs), sampled 6 months after the transplant. These receptors originate from a human patient who received a combined kidney and bone marrow transplant. Some T cells may arise from the graft donor.

The chain uses TRBV5-6 and TRBJ2-3; weak D call: TRBD1 (5 bases). Germline V gene sequence: CDR1 SGHDT, CDR2 YYEEEE. V shed 1 base and J shed 5 bases, with 8 bases lying between them. CDR3 size: 13 residues. The CDR3 DNA is TGTGCCAGCAGCTTGCCAGGGCAAGATACGCAGTATTTT. Translating it yields CASSLPGQDTQYF.

This rearrangement joins TRBV5-1 to TRBJ1-1, with D unresolved. V gave up 0 bases and J gave up 0 bases, with 9 bases separating them. This CDR3 has 15 amino acids. CDR1 is SGHRS, CDR2 YFSETQ, per germline. The CDR3: CASSLVVGLNTEAFF. Here the CDR3 DNA reads TGCGCCAGCAGCTTGGTTGTGGGCCTGAACACTGAAGCTTTCTTT.

V and J are TRBV7-2 and TRBJ2-5, with a weak D call TRBD2 (5 bases). Germline CDR1 reads SGHTA; CDR2 reads FQGNSA. CDR3 size: 14 residues. V was pared by 3 bases and J by 2 bases, with 10 bases between. CDR3 nucleotide sequence: TGTGCCAGCAGCTTGTCTGGGAGTCAAGAGACCCAGTACTTC. Encoded protein: CASSLSGSQETQYF.